This entry lists 16 T cell receptor beta chains sequenced from one sample in a study of beta chain features in type 1 diabetes. Their specific antigens are unknown. All of the isolated RNA was reverse transcribed, so expressed TCRB transcripts were sequenced. Generated by immunoSEQ multiplex PCR, the TCRdb table keeps only in-frame clones and is missing some. The sample yields about 700,000 clones, around 15% seen once. Study conclusions and caveats: Researchers report that Type 1 diabetes patients had moderately but significantly shorter TCRB CDR3s across all four CD4+ subsets.

The sample comprised naive CD4+ T cells from blood. These receptors originate from a man aged 18 to 29 with type 1 diabetes.

This chain joins TRBV2 and TRBJ1-4; TRBD1 agrees at 7 bases. Germline CDR1 reads SNHLY; CDR2 reads FYNNEI. Losses at the gene ends were 2 bases for V and 7 bases for J; bases not matched to a gene: 7. The CDR3 contains 15 residues. The CDR3 here is CASSEPGTELEKLFF. The CDR3 region has the DNA TGTGCCAGCAGTGAACCTGGGACAGAACTTGAAAAACTGTTTTTT.

On this clone itself: Different DNA sequences within this sample yield the same CDR3. The CDR3 spells CASSFRDSGANVLTF. The CDR3 DNA is TGTGCCAGCAGCTTCAGGGATTCTGGGGCCAACGTCCTGACTTTC. The V and J genes are TRBV5-4 and TRBJ2-6; the D gene is possibly TRBD1 (5 bases). Germline V gene lookup returns CDR1 SGHNT and CDR2 YYREEE (reference sequence). With 2 bases removed from V and 1 base from J, the gap between germline ends came to 7 bases. The CDR3 runs 15 residues.

This chain connects TRBV5-1 to TRBJ2-7; 8 bases map to TRBD2. Germline loops: CDR1 SGHRS, CDR2 YFSETQ. The CDR3 runs to 14 residues. J gave up 3 bases and V 0 bases, and 2 bases lay outside the gene matches. DNA of the CDR3: TGCGCCAGCAGCTTGGTTCTAGCGGGCTACGAGCAGTACTTC. Encoded protein: CASSLVLAGYEQYF.

The chain couples TRBV7-6 to TRBJ2-2; D ambiguous. CDR3 length: 16 residues. Germline V gives CDR1 SGHVS, CDR2 FNYEAQ. Trimming took 4 bases from V and 2 from J, leaving 14 bases between them. The CDR3 protein is CASSSGRTENTGELFF. CDR3 nucleotides: TGTGCCAGCAGCTCCGGACGGACGGAAAACACCGGGGAGCTGTTTTTT.

The V call is TRBV30, the J call TRBJ2-5; 10 bases align to TRBD2. CDR3 length: 14 residues. V was clipped by 2 bases and J by 3 bases; unmatched bases: 3. Germline V gene lookup returns CDR1 GTSNPN and CDR2 SVGIG (reference sequence). The CDR3 DNA sequence: TGTGCCTGGAGTTACCTAGCGGGGGAAGAGACCCAGTACTTC. Translated: CAWSYLAGEETQYF.

This sequence joins TRBV28 and TRBJ2-1, with D possibly TRBD1 on 6 matching bases. CDR1 MDHEN and CDR2 SYDVKM come from the germline V gene. CDR3 length: 14 amino acids. V was pared by 7 bases and J by 0 bases, with 10 bases between. CDR3 DNA sequence: TGTGCCAGCAAGGGACACATCTCCTACAATGAGCAGTTCTTC. It codes for CASKGHISYNEQFF.

This clone occurred a few times. The chain combines TRBV4-1 with TRBJ2-5, with unresolved D. CDR1 and CDR2 from the germline V gene are MGHRA and YSYEKL. The CDR3 is 17 amino acids. The V end lost 1 base, the J end lost 2 bases, and 17 bases lay between the germline ends. The chain's CDR3 is CASSQAPFVAVQETQYF. The CDR3 DNA reads TGCGCCAGCAGCCAAGCCCCTTTTGTGGCGGTACAAGAGACCCAGTACTTC.

The sample holds a few counts of this clone. The chain couples TRBV7-2 to TRBJ2-1, with TRBD1 as a possible D gene (7 bases). Germline V CDR1 and CDR2: SGHTA, FQGNSA. V was pared by 5 bases and J by 0 bases, with 17 bases between. The CDR3 has 17 residues. This CDR3 reads CASSRARGVGSYNEQFF. Written as DNA, the CDR3 is TGTGCCAGCAGCCGAGCCAGGGGGGTAGGCTCCTACAATGAGCAGTTCTTC.

The chain couples TRBV29-1 to TRBJ1-1; weak D call: TRBD1 (6 bases). Trimming removed 7 bases at V and 9 bases at J, with 18 bases between. The CDR3 is made up of 12 amino acids. Germline CDR1 SQVTM, CDR2 ANQGSEA. CDR3 sequence reads: CSAATTGAKAFF. The CDR3 DNA reads as TGCAGCGCTGCAACGACAGGAGCCAAAGCTTTCTTT.

This clone was recorded a few times. This chain joins TRBV28 and TRBJ2-7; no reliable D call. CDR1 is MDHEN, CDR2 SYDVKM, per germline. CDR3 length: 12 amino acids. V was cut by 4 bases and J by 1 base, with 5 bases left in between. The CDR3 reads CASSWGSYEQYF. The CDR3 region has the DNA TGTGCCAGCAGTTGGGGTTCCTACGAGCAGTACTTC.

The rearrangement joins TRBV19 to TRBJ1-2, with no clear D. The CDR3 is 13 residues long. The V end was cut by 7 bases, the J end by 4 bases, with 13 bases between. Germline CDR1 is LNHDA and CDR2 is SQIVND (reference sequence). The CDR3: CASTAGHTYGYTF. Written as DNA, the CDR3 is TGTGCCAGTACCGCCGGGCACACCTATGGCTACACCTTC.

The rearrangement links TRBV6-1 to TRBJ2-7, with a possible D match to TRBD1 (5 bases). The CDR3 is 14 amino acids. Germline CDR1 MNHNS, CDR2 SASEGT. V was trimmed by 1 base and J by 1 base, leaving 8 bases between them. The CDR3 reads CASSEVGDSYEQYF. CDR3 sequence (DNA): TGTGCCAGCAGTGAAGTAGGGGATTCCTACGAGCAGTACTTC.

The CDR3 coding sequence is TGTGCCAGCAGTGTCTGGACAGGGGGCTCCTACGAGCAGTACTTC. It encodes CASSVWTGGSYEQYF. The chain carries TRBV6-1 and TRBJ2-7; 10 bases match TRBD1. The CDR3 is 15 amino acids. The ends lost 4 bases at V and 0 bases at J; junction bases unmatched: 3. Looked up from germline, CDR1 is MNHNS and CDR2 is SASEGT.

The rearrangement joins TRBV7-9 to TRBJ2-7, with 10 bases fitting TRBD1. This CDR3 has 14 amino acids. CDR1 is SEHNR and CDR2 is FQNEAQ in the germline V gene (reference sequence). V lost 5 bases and J lost 3; bases outside the gene matches: 4. DNA of the CDR3: TGTGCCAGCAGCCCCGGACAGGGGGACTACGAGCAGTACTTC. Protein sequence: CASSPGQGDYEQYF.

The chain is built from TRBV5-4 and TRBJ2-1, with a possible D match to TRBD2 (7 bases). This CDR3 has 15 residues. Germline CDR1 reads SGHNT; CDR2 reads YYREEE (reference sequence). V lost 3 bases to trimming and J lost 4 bases, with 14 bases between them. CDR3 amino acids: CASSSGGGLYNEQFF. The CDR3 bases are TGTGCCAGCAGCTCAGGCGGGGGCTTATACAATGAGCAGTTCTTC.

This rearrangement joins TRBV6-1 to TRBJ2-7; tentatively, D is TRBD1 (6 bases). Germline V CDR1 and CDR2: MNHNS, SASEGT. V was cut by 4 bases and J by 2 bases, with 21 bases left in between. The CDR3 has 17 residues. CDR3 coding DNA: TGTGCCAGCAGTGGCCCGACAGGCCCAAGCAAAACCTACGAGCAGTACTTC. This encodes CASSGPTGPSKTYEQYF.